This T cell receptor (beta chain) was captured in a study of blood T cells in healthy people across ages. CDR3 length: 16 residues. Germline assignment: CDR1 DFQATT and CDR2 SNEGSKA (reference sequence). A sample-barcoded 5' primer and a J-beta primer mix were used in a second PCR of roughly 7 to 11 cycles. One entry per CDR3 protein, called by TCRdb with MiXCR from the 5' RACE reads. The sample comprises more than 600,000 distinct CDR3 sequences, around 25% of which are singletons, and under 10% rests with the top ten. This clonotype was observed a handful of times. This same sample was also taken into another study, of T cells of mothers and their children. From that study: The study obtained over 9.5 million TCR beta CDR3 reads per mother and 2.5 million to 3.5 million per child.

The specimen was blood. This clonotype was sampled from a boy aged 5-17 years in good health. The chain has TRBV20-1 and TRBJ1-1; 8 nucleotides agree with TRBD1. CDR3 sequence reads: CRLKPLGTGENTEAFF. In DNA, the CDR3 is TGCAGACTAAAACCCCTCGGGACAGGAGAGAACACTGAAGCTTTCTTT.